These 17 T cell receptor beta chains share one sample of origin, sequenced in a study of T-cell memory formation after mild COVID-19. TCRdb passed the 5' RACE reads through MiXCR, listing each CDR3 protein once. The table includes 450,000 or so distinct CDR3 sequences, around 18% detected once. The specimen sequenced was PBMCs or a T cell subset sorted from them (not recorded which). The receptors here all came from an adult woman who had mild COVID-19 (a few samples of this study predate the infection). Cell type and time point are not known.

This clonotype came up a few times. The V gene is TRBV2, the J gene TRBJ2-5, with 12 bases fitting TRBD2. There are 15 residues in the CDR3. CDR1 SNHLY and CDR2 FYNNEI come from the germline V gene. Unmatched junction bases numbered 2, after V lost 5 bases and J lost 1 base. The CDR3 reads CASSPTSGGQETQYF. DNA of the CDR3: TGTGCCAGCAGTCCGACTAGCGGGGGCCAAGAGACCCAGTACTTC.

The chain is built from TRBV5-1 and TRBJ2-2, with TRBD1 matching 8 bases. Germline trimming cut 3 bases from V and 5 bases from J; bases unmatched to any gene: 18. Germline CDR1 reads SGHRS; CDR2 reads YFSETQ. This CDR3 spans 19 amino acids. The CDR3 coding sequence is TGCGCCAGCAGCTCGAGACAGGGGTCACAAAGCTCGGGGACCGGGGAGCTGTTTTTT. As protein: CASSSRQGSQSSGTGELFF.

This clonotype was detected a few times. The CDR3: CSARGRSGYDGYTF. The CDR3 nucleotides are TGCAGTGCTAGAGGCCGGTCAGGGTACGATGGCTACACCTTC. The chain has TRBV20-1 and TRBJ1-2, with D perhaps TRBD1 (5 bases). CDR3 length: 14 residues. CDR1 DFQATT and CDR2 SNEGSKA come from the germline V gene (reference sequence). V was trimmed by 1 base and J by 6 bases, leaving 15 bases between them.

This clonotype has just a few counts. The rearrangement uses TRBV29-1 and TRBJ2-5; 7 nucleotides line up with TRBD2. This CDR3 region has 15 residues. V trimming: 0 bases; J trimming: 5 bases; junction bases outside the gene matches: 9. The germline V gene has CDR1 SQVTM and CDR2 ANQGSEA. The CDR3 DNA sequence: TGCAGCGTTGAAGATGGCGGGGGACGCGGGGAGACCCAGTACTTC. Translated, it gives CSVEDGGGRGETQYF.

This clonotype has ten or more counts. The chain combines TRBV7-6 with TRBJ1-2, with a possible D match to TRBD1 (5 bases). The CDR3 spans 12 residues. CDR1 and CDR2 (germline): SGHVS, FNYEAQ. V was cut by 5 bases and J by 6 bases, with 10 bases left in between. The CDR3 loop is CASSRDRNGYTF. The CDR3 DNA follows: TGTGCCAGCAGCCGCGACAGAAATGGCTACACCTTC.

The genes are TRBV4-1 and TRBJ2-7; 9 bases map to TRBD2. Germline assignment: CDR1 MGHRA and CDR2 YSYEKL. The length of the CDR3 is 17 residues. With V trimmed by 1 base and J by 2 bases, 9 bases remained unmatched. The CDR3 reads CASSQVGSSGGTYEQYF. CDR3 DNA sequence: TGCGCCAGCAGCCAAGTAGGTAGTAGCGGGGGCACCTACGAGCAGTACTTC.

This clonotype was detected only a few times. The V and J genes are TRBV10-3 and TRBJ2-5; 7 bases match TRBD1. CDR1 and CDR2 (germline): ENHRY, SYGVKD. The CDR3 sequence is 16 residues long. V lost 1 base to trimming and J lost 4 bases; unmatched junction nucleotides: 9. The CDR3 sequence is CAISEWSGGEGETQYF. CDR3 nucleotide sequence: TGTGCCATCAGTGAGTGGTCAGGGGGTGAGGGAGAGACCCAGTACTTC.

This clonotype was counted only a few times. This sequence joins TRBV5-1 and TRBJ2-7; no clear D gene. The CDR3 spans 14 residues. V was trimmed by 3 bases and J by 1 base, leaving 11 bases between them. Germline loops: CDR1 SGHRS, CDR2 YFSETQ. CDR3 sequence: CASSSGSSSYEQYF. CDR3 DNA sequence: TGCGCCAGCAGCTCCGGATCTAGTTCCTACGAGCAGTACTTC.

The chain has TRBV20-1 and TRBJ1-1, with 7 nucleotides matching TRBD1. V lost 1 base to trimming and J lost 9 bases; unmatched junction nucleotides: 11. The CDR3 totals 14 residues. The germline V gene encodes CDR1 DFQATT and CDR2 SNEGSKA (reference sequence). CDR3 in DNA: TGCAGTGCTAGAGTGCAACAGGGGCACCGTAAAGCTTTCTTT. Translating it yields CSARVQQGHRKAFF.

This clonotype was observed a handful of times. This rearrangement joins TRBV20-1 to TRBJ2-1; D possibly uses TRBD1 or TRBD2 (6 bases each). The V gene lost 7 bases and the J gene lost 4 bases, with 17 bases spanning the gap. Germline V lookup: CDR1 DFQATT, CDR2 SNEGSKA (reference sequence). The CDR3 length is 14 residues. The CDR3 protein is CSVAAGQRYNEQFF. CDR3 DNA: TGCAGTGTTGCTGCGGGACAAAGATACAATGAGCAGTTCTTC.

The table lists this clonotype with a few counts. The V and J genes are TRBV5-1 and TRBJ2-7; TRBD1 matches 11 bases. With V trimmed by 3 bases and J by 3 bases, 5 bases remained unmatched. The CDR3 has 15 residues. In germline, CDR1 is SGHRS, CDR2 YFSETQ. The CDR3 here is CASSSHGTGGYEQYF. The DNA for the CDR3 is TGCGCCAGCAGCTCACACGGGACAGGGGGCTACGAGCAGTACTTC.

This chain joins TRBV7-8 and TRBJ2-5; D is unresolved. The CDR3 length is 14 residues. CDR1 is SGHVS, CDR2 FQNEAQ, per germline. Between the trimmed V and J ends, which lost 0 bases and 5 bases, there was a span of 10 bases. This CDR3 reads CASSLAPGSETQYF. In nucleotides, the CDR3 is TGTGCCAGCAGCTTAGCCCCGGGCTCGGAGACCCAGTACTTC.

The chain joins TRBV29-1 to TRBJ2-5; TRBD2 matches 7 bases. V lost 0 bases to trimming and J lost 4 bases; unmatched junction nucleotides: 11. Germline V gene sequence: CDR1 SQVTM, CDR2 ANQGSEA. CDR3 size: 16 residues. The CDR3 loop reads CSVEDSSPAGVETQYF. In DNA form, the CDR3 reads TGCAGCGTTGAAGATTCGAGCCCCGCGGGGGTAGAGACCCAGTACTTC.

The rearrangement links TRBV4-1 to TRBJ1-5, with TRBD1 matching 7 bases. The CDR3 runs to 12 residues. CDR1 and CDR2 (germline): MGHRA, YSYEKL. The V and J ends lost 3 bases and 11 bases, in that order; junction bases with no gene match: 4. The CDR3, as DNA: TGCGCCAGCAGCCACCAGGGGGGGGCCCAGCATTTT. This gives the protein CASSHQGGAQHF.

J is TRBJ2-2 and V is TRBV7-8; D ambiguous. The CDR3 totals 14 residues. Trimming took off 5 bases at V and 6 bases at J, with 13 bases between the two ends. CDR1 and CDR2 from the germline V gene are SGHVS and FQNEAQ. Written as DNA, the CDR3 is TGTGCCAGCAGCCTCATTTGGATGGCCGGGGAGCTGTTTTTT. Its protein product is CASSLIWMAGELFF.

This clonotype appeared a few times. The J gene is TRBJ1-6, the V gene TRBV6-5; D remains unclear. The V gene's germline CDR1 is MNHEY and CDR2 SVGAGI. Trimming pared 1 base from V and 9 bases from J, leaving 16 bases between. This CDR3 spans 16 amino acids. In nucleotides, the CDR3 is TGTGCCAGCAGTTACTTAGCTACGCGGGAAGGTTCACCCCTCCACTTT. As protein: CASSYLATREGSPLHF.

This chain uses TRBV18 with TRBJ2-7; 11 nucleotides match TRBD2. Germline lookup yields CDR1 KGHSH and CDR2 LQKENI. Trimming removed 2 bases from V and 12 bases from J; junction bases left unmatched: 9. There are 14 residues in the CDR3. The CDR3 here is CASSPAIGTSGLYF. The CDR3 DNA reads TGTGCCAGCTCACCAGCCATTGGGACTAGCGGATTGTACTTC.